One sample yielded the 16 T cell receptor beta chains listed below, sequenced in a study of T cell repertoires in cytomegalovirus infection. One entry per CDR3 protein, called by TCRdb with MiXCR from the reads. The data contain about 330,000 distinct CDR3 sequences, over 7.5% of them singletons. Sample: PBMCs. These receptor sequences come from a human donor in good health (CMV status not recorded). Some clones in this sample may be carry-over from other donors' samples.

This clonotype was detected many times. J is TRBJ2-3 and V is TRBV4-3; 10 nucleotides match TRBD2. In germline, CDR1 is LGHNA, CDR2 YSLEER. V trimming: 1 base; J trimming: 4 bases; junction bases outside the gene matches: 11. The CDR3 is made up of 18 amino acids. Written as DNA, the CDR3 is TGCGCCAGCAGCCAAGTAGTGTTCGGGACTAGCGTGGCAGATACGCAGTATTTT. It codes for CASSQVVFGTSVADTQYF.

The chain couples TRBV6-2 or TRBV6-3 to TRBJ2-1; weak D call: TRBD2 (5 bases). Germline V lookup: CDR1 MNHEY, CDR2 SVGEGT. The CDR3 covers 14 residues. V lost 7 bases and J lost 5, with 15 bases in between. The DNA for the CDR3 is TGTGCCAGCATATTCGGACTGGGCCACAATGAGCAGTTCTTC. This sequence encodes CASIFGLGHNEQFF.

This clonotype was seen only a few times. This rearrangement joins TRBV2 to TRBJ2-2; 13 nucleotides line up with TRBD2. Germline-derived CDR1 and CDR2 are SNHLY and FYNNEI. After removal of 6 bases from V and 5 bases from J, the junction contained 3 bases not matched to a gene. The CDR3 loop spans 15 amino acids. Here the CDR3 reads CASSVLAGGTGELFF. CDR3 sequence (DNA): TGTGCCAGCAGCGTACTAGCGGGAGGGACCGGGGAGCTGTTTTTT.

The chain links TRBV12-3 or TRBV12-4 to TRBJ1-1, with TRBD1 matching 10 bases. V gave up 6 bases and J gave up 1 base; unmatched junction bases: 14. CDR3 length: 18 amino acids. CDR3 sequence reads: CASRPIGDRGWGNTEAFF. CDR3 bases: TGTGCCAGCAGGCCAATTGGGGACAGGGGTTGGGGGAACACTGAAGCTTTCTTT.

This clonotype has only a few counts. Relative to the germline gene, one junction end is altered; a read error may explain this. The CDR3 DNA reads TGTGCCAGCAGCCAAGCCTTGGGACCGCAGACACAACGAGATACGCAGTATTTT. It encodes CASSQALGPQTQRDTQYF. This rearrangement joins TRBV4-1 to TRBJ2-3; TRBD1 or TRBD2 may be the D gene (5 bases each). The CDR3 is 18 residues long. Germline lookup yields CDR1 MGHRA and CDR2 YSYEKL.

Many counts were recorded for this clonotype. V is TRBV7-2 and J is TRBJ2-3; TRBD2 matches at 16 bases. The V gene end was trimmed by 4 bases and the J gene end by 5 bases; junction bases not matched to a gene: 9. The germline CDR1 and CDR2 sequences are SGHTA and FQGNSA. The CDR3 is 18 amino acids. The CDR3 DNA is TGTGCCAGCAGCTACTTTCCGGGACTAGCGGGGGGGCAAGATACGCAGTATTTT. It is translated as CASSYFPGLAGGQDTQYF.

This clonotype has ten or more counts. The gene calls are TRBV27 and TRBJ1-2; 9 nucleotides match TRBD1. J gave up 8 bases and V 9 bases, and 10 bases lay outside the gene matches. Germline CDR1 is MNHEY and CDR2 is SMNVEV (reference sequence). This CDR3 spans 13 amino acids. The CDR3 sequence is CARLTDRGDGYTF. CDR3 in DNA: TGTGCCAGACTCACCGACAGGGGGGACGGCTACACCTTC.

This clonotype has a handful of counts. The V call is TRBV19, the J call TRBJ1-6, with a weak D call TRBD1 (6 bases). Trimming took 4 bases from V and 11 from J, leaving 12 bases between them. Germline V gene data show CDR1 as LNHDA and CDR2 as SQIVND (reference sequence). This CDR3 is built from 13 residues. CDR3 in amino acids: CASSTRGVTPLHF. The DNA for the CDR3 is TGTGCCAGTAGTACAAGGGGGGTAACACCCCTCCACTTT.

CDR3 in amino acids: CASSAGSTVPYEQYF. Here the CDR3 DNA reads TGTGCCAGCAGCGCCGGGAGCACAGTTCCCTACGAGCAGTACTTC. The chain uses TRBV2 and TRBJ2-7, with a possible D match to TRBD2 (6 bases). The germline gives CDR1 SNHLY, CDR2 FYNNEI. V lost 6 bases and J 2 bases, leaving 17 bases between the germline ends. There are 15 residues in the CDR3. Drawing the rest from reference TRBV2 and TRBJ2-7, the complete variable domain is EPEVTQTPSHQVTQMGQEVILRCVPISNHLYFYWYRQILGQKVEFLVSFYNNEISEKSEIFDDQFSVERPDGSNFTLKIRSTKLEDSAMYFCASSAGSTVPYEQYFGPGTRLTVT.

The genes are TRBV4-1 and TRBJ2-7; 8 positions match TRBD1. The ends lost 1 base at V and 3 bases at J; junction bases unmatched: 5. The CDR3 has 15 amino acids. The germline CDR1 and CDR2 sequences are MGHRA and YSYEKL. The CDR3 DNA reads as TGCGCCAGCAGCCAAGGGTTAGGACAGGGCTACGAGCAGTACTTC. This codes for CASSQGLGQGYEQYF.

This clonotype was seen ten or more times. The rearrangement joins TRBV18 to TRBJ2-6; 9 nucleotides match TRBD2. The ends lost 3 bases at V and 2 bases at J; junction bases unmatched: 8. The CDR3 totals 18 residues. Germline-derived CDR1 and CDR2 are KGHSH and LQKENI. The CDR3: CASSPGSGGSAGANVLTF. In DNA form, the CDR3 reads TGTGCCAGCTCACCGGGCAGCGGGGGGAGTGCTGGGGCCAACGTCCTGACTTTC.

The chain has TRBV15 and TRBJ2-3, with 7 bases aligning to TRBD1. V lost 5 bases and J lost 1; bases outside the gene matches: 0. There are 13 residues in the CDR3. The germline V gene has CDR1 LNHNV and CDR2 YYDKDF (reference sequence). CDR3 in amino acids: CATSQGGTDTQYF. The CDR3 DNA is TGTGCCACCAGCCAGGGGGGCACAGATACGCAGTATTTT.

This clonotype was counted only a few times. The rearrangement uses TRBV7-2 and TRBJ2-1, with D possibly matching TRBD2 (6 bases). CDR1 and CDR2 (germline): SGHTA, FQGNSA. With 1 base removed from V and 0 bases from J, the gap between germline ends came to 13 bases. This CDR3 has 17 amino acids. The CDR3 here is CASSLGERVDSYNEQFF. The DNA of the CDR3 is TGTGCCAGCAGCTTAGGAGAGCGGGTCGACTCCTACAATGAGCAGTTCTTC.

The chain couples TRBV28 to TRBJ1-1; D might be TRBD1 (6 bases). This CDR3 comprises 16 residues. Trimming took 6 bases from V and 6 from J, leaving 23 bases between them. Germline CDR1 and CDR2: MDHEN and SYDVKM. The CDR3 DNA sequence: TGTGCCAGCAGCATGGACGGGGGGCTCACCCGGGCTGAAGCTTTCTTT. This sequence encodes CASSMDGGLTRAEAFF.

CDR3 amino acids: CASSLASEAFF. In DNA, the CDR3 is TGTGCCAGCAGCTTAGCCAGTGAAGCTTTCTTT. The V and J genes are TRBV7-9 and TRBJ1-1; D unclear. This CDR3 comprises 11 residues. Trimming left V 0 bases short and J 7 bases short, with 3 bases between. The germline gives CDR1 SEHNR, CDR2 FQNEAQ (reference sequence).

The sample holds a few counts of this clonotype. The V and J genes are TRBV6-8 and TRBJ1-1; D remains ambiguous. The ends were cut back, 8 bases at V and 2 bases at J, with 15 bases in the middle. CDR3 size: 14 residues. CDR1 is MNHGY, CDR2 SAAAGT, per germline. In nucleotides, the CDR3 is TGTGCCAGCCGCGGGGAGAGGGTAAACACTGAAGCTTTCTTT. Protein product: CASRGERVNTEAFF.